This T cell receptor beta chain is drawn from a study of patients and donors after allogeneic stem cell transplantation. V gave up 8 bases and J gave up 3 bases; unmatched junction bases: 12. The CDR3 contains 15 residues. TCRdb fed the RT-PCR reads into MiXCR, producing one record per CDR3 protein. This table has about 960,000 distinct CDR3 sequences, 18% appearing once. This clonotype was observed many times. The J gene is TRBJ2-5, the V gene TRBV12-3 or TRBV12-4, with 7 positions matching TRBD1. The source of this sequence is a human donor who was either an allogeneic HSCT recipient or a stem cell or donor lymphocyte infusion donor (not recorded which). It is not recorded whose cells these are; they may come from a transplant donor. Material for sequencing was blood, either unsorted or a sorted T cell fraction (not recorded which). CDR3 DNA sequence: TGTGCCAGCGGTCAAGGGGACAGTCCCGAAGAGACCCAGTACTTC. It specifies CASGQGDSPEETQYF.